The 6 T cell receptor beta chains listed next were all sequenced from one sample in a study of blood T cell repertoires in COVID-19. Sequencing was performed with immunoSEQ multiplex PCR; in TCRdb, only in-frame clones are kept and a portion is missing. The sample includes about 87,000 clones, over 70% of them seen just once. The sequencing input was peripheral blood. The receptors shown here come from a woman aged 50 to 60 with acute or convalescent COVID-19.

The chain recombines TRBV19 with TRBJ1-4, with D possibly matching TRBD1 (5 bases). With 6 bases removed from V and 10 bases from J, the gap between germline ends came to 18 bases. Germline lookup yields CDR1 LNHDA and CDR2 SQIVND (reference sequence). This CDR3 comprises 14 residues. CDR3 nucleotide sequence: TGTGCCAGTAGCCTCGACAGATCCCAAGGAAAACTGTTTTTT. Protein: CASSLDRSQGKLFF.

The gene calls are TRBV29-1 and TRBJ1-1; D perhaps matches TRBD1 (5 bases). The germline V gene has CDR1 SQVTM and CDR2 ANQGSEA. This CDR3 region has 10 residues. The ends were cut back, 7 bases at V and 11 bases at J, with 14 bases in the middle. CDR3 nucleotide sequence: TGCAGCGCTCAGGACATTGGCGCTTTCTTT. Protein product: CSAQDIGAFF. Variable domain in full (rest from reference TRBV29-1 and TRBJ1-1): SAVISQKPSRDICQRGTSLTIQCQVDSQVTMMFWYRQQPGQSLTLIATANQGSEATYESGFVIDKFPISRPNLTFSTLTVSNMSPEDSSIYLCSAQDIGAFFGQGTRLTVV.

The chain links TRBV4-2 to TRBJ2-1; the match to TRBD1 covers 12 bases. The V gene end was trimmed by 0 bases and the J gene end by 6 bases; junction bases not matched to a gene: 9. Germline CDR1 and CDR2: LGHNA and YNFKEQ. The CDR3 is 18 amino acids. This CDR3 is CASSQEAFPGQGANEQFF. CDR3 nucleotides: TGTGCCAGCAGCCAAGAGGCGTTCCCGGGACAGGGGGCCAATGAGCAGTTCTTC.

The V call is TRBV19, the J call TRBJ2-1, with 8 bases identical to TRBD1. The V and J ends lost 3 bases and 0 bases, in that order; junction bases with no gene match: 4. The CDR3 runs 16 residues. Germline loops: CDR1 LNHDA, CDR2 SQIVND (reference sequence). CDR3 loop: CASSIATGGSYNEQFF. The CDR3, as DNA: TGTGCCAGTAGTATCGCTACAGGGGGCTCCTACAATGAGCAGTTCTTC.

In this sample, this clone turned up a few times. This chain uses TRBV6-4 with TRBJ1-5, with D tentatively TRBD1 (6 bases). The germline gives CDR1 MRHNA, CDR2 SNTAGT. V was trimmed by 0 bases and J by 2 bases, leaving 20 bases between them. The CDR3 has 19 amino acids. The CDR3 protein is CASSDSRGREGNGNQPQHF. The CDR3 nucleotides read TGTGCCAGCAGTGACTCGCGGGGGCGAGAAGGGAACGGCAATCAGCCCCAGCATTTT.

V gene TRBV5-6 combines with J gene TRBJ2-2, with a tentative D call TRBD2 (6 bases). Germline values: CDR1 SGHDT, CDR2 YYEEEE. V dropped 2 bases and J dropped 5 bases, with 10 bases sitting between them. The CDR3 has 14 amino acids. CDR3: CASSFARGTGELFF. Written as DNA, the CDR3 is TGTGCCAGCAGCTTTGCGCGGGGAACCGGGGAGCTGTTTTTT.